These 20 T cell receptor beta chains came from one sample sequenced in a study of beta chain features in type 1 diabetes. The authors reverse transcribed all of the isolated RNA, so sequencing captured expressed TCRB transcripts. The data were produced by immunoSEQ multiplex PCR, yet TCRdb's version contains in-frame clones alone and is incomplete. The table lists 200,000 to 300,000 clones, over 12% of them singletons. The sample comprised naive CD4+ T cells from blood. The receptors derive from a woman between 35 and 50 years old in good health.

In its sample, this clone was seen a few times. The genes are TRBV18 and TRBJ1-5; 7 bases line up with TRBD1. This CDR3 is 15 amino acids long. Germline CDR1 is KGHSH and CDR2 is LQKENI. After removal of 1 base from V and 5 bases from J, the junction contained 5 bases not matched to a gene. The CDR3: CASSPQTGQDQPQHF. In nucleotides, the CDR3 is TGTGCCAGCTCACCACAGACAGGGCAGGATCAGCCCCAGCATTTT. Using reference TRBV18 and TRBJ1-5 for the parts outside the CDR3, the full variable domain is NAGVMQNPRHLVRRRGQEARLRCSPMKGHSHVYWYRQLPEEGLKFMVYLQKENIIDESGMPKERFSAEFPKEGPSILRIQQVVRGDSAAYFCASSPQTGQDQPQHFGDGTRLSIL.

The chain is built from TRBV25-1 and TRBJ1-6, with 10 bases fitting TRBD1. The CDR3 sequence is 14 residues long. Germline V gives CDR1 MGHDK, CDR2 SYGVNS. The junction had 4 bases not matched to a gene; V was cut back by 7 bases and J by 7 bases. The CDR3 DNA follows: TGTGCCAGCACCGGGACAGGGGCGAATTCACCCCTCCACTTT. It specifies CASTGTGANSPLHF.

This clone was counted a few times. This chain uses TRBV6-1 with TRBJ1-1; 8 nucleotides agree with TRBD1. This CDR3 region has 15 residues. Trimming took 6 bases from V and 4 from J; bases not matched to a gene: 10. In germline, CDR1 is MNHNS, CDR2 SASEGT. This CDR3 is CASSAGQGGSTEAFF. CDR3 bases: TGTGCCAGCAGCGCAGGACAGGGAGGGAGCACTGAAGCTTTCTTT.

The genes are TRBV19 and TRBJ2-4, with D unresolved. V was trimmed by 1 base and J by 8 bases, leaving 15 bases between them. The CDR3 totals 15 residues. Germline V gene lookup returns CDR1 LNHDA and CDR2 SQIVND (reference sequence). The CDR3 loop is CASSIVGPRSDIQYF. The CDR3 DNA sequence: TGTGCCAGTAGTATAGTTGGCCCACGCTCTGACATTCAGTACTTC.

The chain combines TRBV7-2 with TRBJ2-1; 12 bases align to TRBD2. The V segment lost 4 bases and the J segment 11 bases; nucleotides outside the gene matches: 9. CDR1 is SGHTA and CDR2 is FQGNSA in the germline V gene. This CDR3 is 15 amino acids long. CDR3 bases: TGTGCCAGCAGCTCGACTAGCGGGGGCCCCACGAAGCAGTTCTTC. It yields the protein CASSSTSGGPTKQFF.

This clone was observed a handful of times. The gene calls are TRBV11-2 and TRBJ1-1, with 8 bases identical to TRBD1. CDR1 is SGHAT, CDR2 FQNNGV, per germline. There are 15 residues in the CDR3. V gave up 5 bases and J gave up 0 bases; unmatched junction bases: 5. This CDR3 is CASSPRQGMNTEAFF. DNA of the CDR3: TGTGCCAGCAGCCCCCGACAGGGGATGAACACTGAAGCTTTCTTT.

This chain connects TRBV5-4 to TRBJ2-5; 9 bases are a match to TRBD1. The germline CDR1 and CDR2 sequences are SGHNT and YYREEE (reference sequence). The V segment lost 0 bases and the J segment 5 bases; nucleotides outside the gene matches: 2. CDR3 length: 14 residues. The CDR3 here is CASSLDRGHETQYF. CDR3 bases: TGTGCCAGCAGCTTGGACAGGGGGCATGAGACCCAGTACTTC.

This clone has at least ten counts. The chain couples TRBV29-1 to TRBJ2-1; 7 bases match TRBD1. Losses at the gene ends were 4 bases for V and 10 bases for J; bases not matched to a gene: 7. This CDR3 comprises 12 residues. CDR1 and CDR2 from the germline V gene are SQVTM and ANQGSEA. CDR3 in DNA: TGCAGCGTTGCTCCCAGGGGGACAGAGCAGTTCTTC. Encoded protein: CSVAPRGTEQFF.

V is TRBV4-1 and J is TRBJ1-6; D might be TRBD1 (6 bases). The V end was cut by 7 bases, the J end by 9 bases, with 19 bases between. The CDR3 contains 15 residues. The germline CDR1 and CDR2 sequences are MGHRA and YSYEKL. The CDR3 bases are TGCGCCAGCACAAAAGCAACAGGGCGCGGTTCACCCCTCCACTTT. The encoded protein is CASTKATGRGSPLHF.

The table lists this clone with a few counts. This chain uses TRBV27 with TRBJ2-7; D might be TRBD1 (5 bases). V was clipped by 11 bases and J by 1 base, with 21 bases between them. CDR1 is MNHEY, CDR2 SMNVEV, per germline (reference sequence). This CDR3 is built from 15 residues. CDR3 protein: CAAAGVGARSYEQYF. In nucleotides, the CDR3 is TGTGCCGCGGCAGGCGTTGGGGCCCGATCCTACGAGCAGTACTTC.

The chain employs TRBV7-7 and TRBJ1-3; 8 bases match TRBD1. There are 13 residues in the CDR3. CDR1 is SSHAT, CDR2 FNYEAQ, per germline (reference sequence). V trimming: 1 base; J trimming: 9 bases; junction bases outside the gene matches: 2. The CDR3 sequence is CASSLEQGGTIYF. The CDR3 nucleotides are TGTGCCAGCAGCTTAGAACAGGGGGGCACCATATATTTT.

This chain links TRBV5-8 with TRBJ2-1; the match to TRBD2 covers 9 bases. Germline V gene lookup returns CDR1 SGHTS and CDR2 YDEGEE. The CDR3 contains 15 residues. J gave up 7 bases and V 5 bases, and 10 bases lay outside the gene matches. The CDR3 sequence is CASRTGGGGWNEQFF. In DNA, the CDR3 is TGTGCCAGCAGAACCGGCGGGGGGGGCTGGAATGAGCAGTTCTTC.

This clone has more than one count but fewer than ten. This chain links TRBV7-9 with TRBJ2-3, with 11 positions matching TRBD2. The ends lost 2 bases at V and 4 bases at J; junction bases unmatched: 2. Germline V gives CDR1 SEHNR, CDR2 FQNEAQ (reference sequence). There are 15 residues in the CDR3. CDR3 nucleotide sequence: TGTGCCAGCAGCTTAACTAGCGGGGGTCCAGATACGCAGTATTTT. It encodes CASSLTSGGPDTQYF. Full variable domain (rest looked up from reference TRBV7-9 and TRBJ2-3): DTGVSQNPRHKITKRGQNVTFRCDPISEHNRLYWYRQTLGQGPEFLTYFQNEAQLEKSRLLSDRFSAERPKGSFSTLEIQRTEQGDSAMYLCASSLTSGGPDTQYFGPGTRLTVL.

CDR3 sequence reads: CASSQGQNYGYTF. Here the CDR3 DNA reads TGTGCCAGCTCACAGGGACAGAACTATGGCTACACCTTC. The chain has TRBV18 and TRBJ1-2; 7 bases map to TRBD1. V shed 4 bases, J shed 2 bases, and the junction held 1 base outside the gene matches. The CDR3 extends over 13 amino acids. Per the germline V gene, CDR1 is KGHSH and CDR2 is LQKENI.

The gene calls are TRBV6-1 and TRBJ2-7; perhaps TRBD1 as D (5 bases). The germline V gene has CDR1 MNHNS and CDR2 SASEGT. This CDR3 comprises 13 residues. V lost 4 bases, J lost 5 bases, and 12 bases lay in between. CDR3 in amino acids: CASSGQGSDEQYF. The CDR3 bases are TGTGCCAGCAGTGGGCAGGGTTCCGACGAGCAGTACTTC.

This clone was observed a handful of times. Written as DNA, the CDR3 is TGTGCCAGCAGCTTGGTCCGGACAGTCTCTGGAAACACCATATATTTT. Protein: CASSLVRTVSGNTIYF. The chain couples TRBV7-2 to TRBJ1-3, with D maybe TRBD1 (6 bases). V lost 3 bases and J 0 bases, leaving 12 bases between the germline ends. This CDR3 has 16 amino acids. The germline gives CDR1 SGHTA, CDR2 FQGNSA.

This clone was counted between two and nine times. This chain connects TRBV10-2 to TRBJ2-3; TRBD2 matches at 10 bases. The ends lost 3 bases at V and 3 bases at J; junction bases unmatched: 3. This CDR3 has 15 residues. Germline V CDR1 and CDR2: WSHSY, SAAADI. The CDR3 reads CASSDVAGGTDTQYF. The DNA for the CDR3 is TGCGCCAGCAGTGATGTAGCGGGGGGTACAGATACGCAGTATTTT.

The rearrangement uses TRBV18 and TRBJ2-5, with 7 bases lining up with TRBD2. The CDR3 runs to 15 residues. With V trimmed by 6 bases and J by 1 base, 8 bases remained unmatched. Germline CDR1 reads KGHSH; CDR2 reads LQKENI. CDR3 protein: CASSRGMGRQETQYF. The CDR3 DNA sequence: TGTGCCAGCTCGCGGGGGATGGGGCGCCAAGAGACCCAGTACTTC.

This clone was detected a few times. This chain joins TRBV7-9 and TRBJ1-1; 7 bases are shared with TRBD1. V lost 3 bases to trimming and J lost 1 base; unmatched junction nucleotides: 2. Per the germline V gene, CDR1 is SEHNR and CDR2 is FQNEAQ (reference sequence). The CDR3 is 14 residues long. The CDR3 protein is CASSFRDRNTEAFF. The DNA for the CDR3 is TGTGCCAGCAGCTTCCGGGACAGGAACACTGAAGCTTTCTTT. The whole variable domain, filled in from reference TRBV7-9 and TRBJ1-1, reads DTGVSQNPRHKITKRGQNVTFRCDPISEHNRLYWYRQTLGQGPEFLTYFQNEAQLEKSRLLSDRFSAERPKGSFSTLEIQRTEQGDSAMYLCASSFRDRNTEAFFGQGTRLTVV.

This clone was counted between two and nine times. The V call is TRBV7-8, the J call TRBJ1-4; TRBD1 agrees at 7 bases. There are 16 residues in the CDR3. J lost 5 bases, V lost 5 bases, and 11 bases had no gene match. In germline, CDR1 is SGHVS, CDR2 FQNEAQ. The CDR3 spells CASSRYVGQTNEKLFF. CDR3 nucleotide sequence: TGTGCCAGCAGCAGATACGTGGGACAGACGAATGAAAAACTGTTTTTT.